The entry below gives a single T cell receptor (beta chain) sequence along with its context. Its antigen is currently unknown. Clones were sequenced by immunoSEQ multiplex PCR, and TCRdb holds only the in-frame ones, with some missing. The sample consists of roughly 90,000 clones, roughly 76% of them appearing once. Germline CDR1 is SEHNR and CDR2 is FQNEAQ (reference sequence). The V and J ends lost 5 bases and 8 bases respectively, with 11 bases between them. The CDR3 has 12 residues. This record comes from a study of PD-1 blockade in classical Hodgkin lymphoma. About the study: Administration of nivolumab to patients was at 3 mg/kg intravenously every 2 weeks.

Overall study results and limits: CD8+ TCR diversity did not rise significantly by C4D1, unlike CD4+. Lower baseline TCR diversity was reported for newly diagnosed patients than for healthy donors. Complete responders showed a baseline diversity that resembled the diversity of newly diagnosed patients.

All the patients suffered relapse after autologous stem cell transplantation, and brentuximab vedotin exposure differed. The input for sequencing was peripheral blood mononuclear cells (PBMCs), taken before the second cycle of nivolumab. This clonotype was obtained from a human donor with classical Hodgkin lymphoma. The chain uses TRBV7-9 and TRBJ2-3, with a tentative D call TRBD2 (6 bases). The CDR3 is CASSPTSSTQYF. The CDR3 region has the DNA TGTGCCAGCAGCCCGACTAGTAGTACGCAGTATTTT.